What follows describes a single T cell receptor (beta chain). Methods used by the authors: Reference gene primer amplification in the assay estimated nucleated cell counts. The protocol was immunoSEQ multiplex PCR, while the TCRdb copy is restricted to in-frame clones and leaves out a portion. The V and J calls and clone size are taken from that table; D and trimming were inferred from the DNA. This sample has about 150,000 clones, with 80% to 90% found just once. Trimming took 6 bases from V and 0 from J, leaving 15 bases between them. Germline V gives CDR1 SGHAT, CDR2 FQNNGV. The CDR3 spans 16 residues. This sample is part of a study of blood T cell repertoires in COVID-19. Study at large: Specimens from acute and convalescent COVID-19 originated in the United States, Italy and Spain.

The clonotype was recovered from an elderly man with acute or convalescent COVID-19. The specimen sequenced was peripheral blood. The J gene is TRBJ2-1, the V gene TRBV11-2; tentative D call: TRBD2 (6 bases). DNA for the CDR3: TGTGCCAGCAGAGGCCTAGCGTCGAGCTCCTACAATGAGCAGTTCTTC. Translated, it gives CASRGLASSSYNEQFF. Full variable domain (outside the CDR3, taken from reference TRBV11-2 and TRBJ2-1): EAGVAQSPRYKIIEKRQSVAFWCNPISGHATLYWYQQILGQGPKLLIQFQNNGVVDDSQLPKDRFSAERLKGVDSTLKIQPAKLEDSAVYLCASRGLASSSYNEQFFGPGTRLTVL.